The 10 T cell receptor beta chains below all came from one sample that was sequenced in a study of T cells after yellow fever vaccination. TCRdb re-analysed the 5' RACE reads in MiXCR, keeping a single row per CDR3 protein. The sample lists under 600,000 distinct CDR3 sequences, 20% to 25% seen once, with around 16% in the top ten. This material consisted of PBMCs, taken approximately 22 days after the first yellow fever vaccination. The receptors come from a man between 18 and 29 years old who received the YFV17D yellow fever vaccine.

On this clonotype itself: A much more abundant neighbour one base away suggests this may be a read error. The genes are TRBV7-6 and TRBJ1-5; possible D gene TRBD1, 5 bases. Germline V gene lookup returns CDR1 SGHVS and CDR2 FNYEAQ. The CDR3 contains 13 residues. Trimming took 4 bases from V and 3 from J, leaving 7 bases between them. The CDR3 region is CASSSGTNQPQHF. CDR3 nucleotide sequence: TGTGCCAGCAGCTCAGGGACCAATCAGCCCCAGCATTTT.

This clonotype showed up many times. The chain recombines TRBV29-1 with TRBJ2-5, with TRBD2 identical over 11 bases. Germline V gives CDR1 SQVTM, CDR2 ANQGSEA. Trimming removed 4 bases from V and 3 bases from J; junction bases left unmatched: 1. The CDR3 is 13 residues long. The CDR3 DNA reads as TGCAGCGTTGGGGGACTAGCGGAAGAGACCCAGTACTTC. It specifies CSVGGLAEETQYF.

The chain links TRBV7-9 to TRBJ1-2, with a possible D match to TRBD1 (5 bases). This CDR3 has 13 residues. Germline lookup yields CDR1 SEHNR and CDR2 FQNEAQ (reference sequence). The germline V and J ends were trimmed by 3 bases and 8 bases, with 13 bases remaining between them. The CDR3 loop is CASSLANGDGYTF. The CDR3 DNA follows: TGTGCCAGCAGCTTGGCAAATGGGGACGGCTACACCTTC.

The chain has TRBV29-1 and TRBJ1-5; 9 bases match TRBD1. Germline V CDR1 and CDR2: SQVTM, ANQGSEA. Trimming at V came to 2 bases and at J to 2 bases, leaving 4 bases not matched to a gene. The CDR3 length is 15 residues. The CDR3 here is CSVETGGNGNQPQHF. The CDR3 DNA reads TGCAGCGTTGAAACAGGGGGCAATGGCAATCAGCCCCAGCATTTT.

This clonotype was detected a few times. The rearrangement uses TRBV5-1 and TRBJ2-1; D tentatively reads TRBD1 or TRBD2 (6 bases each). V lost 4 bases and J lost 6, with 23 bases in between. This CDR3 comprises 17 residues. Germline assignment: CDR1 SGHRS and CDR2 YFSETQ. This CDR3 is CASSRSIRRGLSNEQFF. For the CDR3, the DNA is TGCGCCAGCAGCCGATCAATTCGACGGGGGCTTTCCAATGAGCAGTTCTTC.

The chain links TRBV7-2 to TRBJ2-1; maybe TRBD1 (7 bases). V gave up 1 base and J gave up 6 bases, with 16 bases separating them. This CDR3 is 16 amino acids long. Per germline, CDR1 SGHTA and CDR2 FQGNSA. The CDR3 nucleotides are TGTGCCAGCAGCTTAGTTCGACAGGGAGGCAGCAATGAGCAGTTCTTC. This codes for CASSLVRQGGSNEQFF.

The chain combines TRBV5-6 with TRBJ2-2; TRBD2 might be the D (6 bases). Germline V CDR1 and CDR2: SGHDT, YYEEEE. The V end lost 3 bases, the J end lost 5 bases, and 17 bases lay between the germline ends. The CDR3 runs to 16 residues. DNA of the CDR3: TGTGCCAGCAGCTGGGGGGACGCCGGCGTTACCGGGGAGCTGTTTTTT. As protein: CASSWGDAGVTGELFF.

This clonotype came up a few times. This chain links TRBV5-1 with TRBJ2-2; tentative D call: TRBD1 (6 bases). The V end lost 7 bases, the J end lost 0 bases, and 10 bases lay between the germline ends. This CDR3 is built from 14 residues. The germline gives CDR1 SGHRS, CDR2 YFSETQ. The CDR3 nucleotides are TGCGCCAGCTCCGGGACACCGAACACCGGGGAGCTGTTTTTT. Translated, it gives CASSGTPNTGELFF.

In this sample, this clonotype turned up a few times. The CDR3, as DNA: TGTGCCAGCAGTGTGGACAGGGCCACCGGGGAGCTGTTTTTT. Amino acid sequence: CASSVDRATGELFF. The rearrangement uses TRBV6-1 and TRBJ2-2; 8 bases are a match to TRBD1. Germline assignment: CDR1 MNHNS and CDR2 SASEGT. The ends lost 4 bases at V and 4 bases at J; junction bases unmatched: 2. The CDR3 length is 14 residues.

This clonotype was seen a few times. The chain uses TRBV7-9 and TRBJ1-5; TRBD1 might be the D (6 bases). This CDR3 comprises 13 residues. Per germline, CDR1 SEHNR and CDR2 FQNEAQ (reference sequence). Trimming removed 5 bases from V and 9 bases from J, with 14 bases in between. CDR3: CASSRDIEGPQHF. CDR3 coding DNA: TGTGCCAGCAGCCGGGACATTGAGGGGCCCCAGCATTTT.